Below, 5 T cell receptor beta chains from the same sample are listed, as sequenced in a study of blood T cell repertoires in COVID-19. Using immunoSEQ multiplex PCR, the repertoire was profiled, and TCRdb retains in-frame clones only, with some absent. This sample carries tens of thousands of clones, 87% of them seen once, and the ten largest clones take around 4.5%. Sequencing was carried out using peripheral blood. The receptors shown here come from a woman older than 75 with acute or convalescent COVID-19.

The genes are TRBV12-2 and TRBJ2-4; the D call in the table, TRBD2, was not verified against the DNA. TRBV12-2 is flagged as a pseudogene. The CDR3 loop spans 10 amino acids. In DNA form, the CDR3 reads TGTGCAAGTCGCGCCGGGACTAGTTTCTTC. Translated: CASRAGTSFF.

The chain carries TRBV12-3 or TRBV12-4 and TRBJ2-5; D is unclear. V shed 7 bases and J shed 0 bases, with 6 bases lying between them. CDR3 size: 12 residues. CDR3 region: CASKLDQETQYF. The CDR3 DNA is TGTGCCAGCAAACTGGACCAAGAGACCCAGTACTTC.

The rearrangement uses TRBV30 and TRBJ2-3, with D perhaps TRBD2 (5 bases). Germline V gene sequence: CDR1 GTSNPN, CDR2 SVGIG (reference sequence). The CDR3 is made up of 14 amino acids. The V end lost 4 bases, the J end lost 4 bases, and 15 bases lay between the germline ends. The CDR3 loop reads CAWTPLGNPDTQYF. Here the CDR3 DNA reads TGTGCCTGGACCCCCCTCGGGAATCCAGATACGCAGTATTTT.

The V and J genes are TRBV5-1 and TRBJ1-3, with D maybe TRBD1 (5 bases). The CDR3 is made up of 15 amino acids. Germline V gene sequence: CDR1 SGHRS, CDR2 YFSETQ. V lost 1 base and J 0 bases, leaving 8 bases between the germline ends. The CDR3 loop reads CASSLTGFSGNTIYF. The CDR3 DNA follows: TGCGCCAGCAGCTTGACAGGATTCTCTGGAAACACCATATATTTT.

V gene TRBV19 combines with J gene TRBJ1-1, with unresolved D. There are 13 residues in the CDR3. The germline gives CDR1 LNHDA, CDR2 SQIVND (reference sequence). Trimming shortened V by 5 bases and J by 1 base, and 8 bases separated the two germline ends. The CDR3 DNA is TGTGCCAGTAGTTTTCAGTCGAACACTGAAGCTTTCTTT. It yields the protein CASSFQSNTEAFF.